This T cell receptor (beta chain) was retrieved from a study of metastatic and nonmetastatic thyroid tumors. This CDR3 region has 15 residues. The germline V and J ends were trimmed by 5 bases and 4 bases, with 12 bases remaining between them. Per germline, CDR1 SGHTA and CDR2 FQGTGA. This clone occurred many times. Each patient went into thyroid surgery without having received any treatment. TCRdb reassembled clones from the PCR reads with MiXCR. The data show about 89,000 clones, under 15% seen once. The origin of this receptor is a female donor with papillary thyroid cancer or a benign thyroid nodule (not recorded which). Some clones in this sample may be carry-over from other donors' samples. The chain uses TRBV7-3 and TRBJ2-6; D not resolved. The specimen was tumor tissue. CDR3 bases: TGTGCCAGCAGCACGGCCCGCCCGGGGGCCAACGTCCTGACTTTC. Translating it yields CASSTARPGANVLTF.